This entry features one T cell receptor (beta chain) sequence. This clone occurred a few times. No antigen is known for it. The sample holds no much larger clone one base away, and base qualities are not on file. The CDR3 holds 16 amino acids from the cysteine to the phenylalanine. The only DNA kept is the CDR3, 48 bases in frame from the first base. V is pared back by 0 bases and J by 4 bases, with 14 bases lying between the germline termini. From the germline V gene (reference sequence), CDR1 is SGHKS and CDR2 is YYEKEE. Genomic DNA was isolated from the sorted cells so that the TCRbeta CDR3 region could be sequenced. The immunoSEQ Assay was used for sequencing of TCRbeta CDR3 regions. In TCRdb, the immuneACCESS table is reduced to in-frame sequences with V and J assigned. These tables do not hold every clone; where another copy was compared, an unresolved V gene accounts for under half, and the others remain unexplained. This sample has about 55,000 clones in its table, and over 60% of those were observed once. In total, the top ten clones hold 6.3% of the sample.

Patients with a history of autoimmune disease or receiving systemic immunosuppression were excluded from the trial. Peripheral blood for TCR sequencing was collected from all dose cohorts at baseline, on cycle 4 day 1, and on cycle 7 day 1. The samples were drawn from a first-in-human, open-label, multicenter phase I dose-escalation trial of ivuxolimab. Adults with locally advanced or metastatic melanoma, renal cell, hepatocellular, or head and neck squamous cell carcinoma were enrolled in the trial. Before TCR sequencing, CD4+ and CD8+ T cells were separately sorted from peripheral blood. The data stem from a study of OX40 agonist ivuxolimab in advanced cancers. A note on the overall study: The costimulatory receptor OX40 (CD134) was targeted by ivuxolimab, a fully human IgG2 agonistic monoclonal antibody. The paper reports the monotherapy dose-escalation portion (N = 52 patients) of the phase I ivuxolimab trial. Of the roughly 52 dose-escalation patients, hepatocellular carcinoma was present in roughly 19, melanoma in around 15, renal cell carcinoma in 9 and head and neck cancer in 9. The point of sequencing TCRbeta in the periphery was to test whether ivuxolimab changed TCR sequence diversity and drove clonal T-cell expansion. Three dose-escalation patients achieved partial responses, one with hepatocellular carcinoma and two with cutaneous melanoma. Prior anti-PD-1, anti-PD-L1 or anti-CTLA-4 therapy was permitted, and checkpoint inhibitors had been received by roughly 42% of dose-escalation patients. In the dose-escalation cohort, more than 75% of patients were male, and the mean age was roughly 60 years, with a range of roughly 20 to 85. Intravenous ivuxolimab was administered to patients every 2 weeks at six dose levels: 0.01, 0.1, 0.3, 1.5, 3 and 10 mg/kg.

General conclusions and limits of the study: Which antigens the clonally expanded peripheral T cells were specific for was not determined. At doses of 0.1 to 3.0 mg/kg, clonal expansion of both CD4+ and CD8+ T cells in blood was seen between baseline and week 6. In the 0.1-3.0 mg/kg groups, partial responders had among the lowest normalized peripheral clonal expansion, particularly in CD8+ T cells. After ivuxolimab, CD8+ T cells had more expanded clones than CD4+ T cells on average. Low levels of normalized T-cell clonal expansion were also seen in some patients who did not respond.

The source material was CD4+ or CD8+ T cells sorted from blood, sampled in a trial of the OX40 agonist ivuxolimab. The clonotype was recovered from an adult with an advanced solid tumor such as melanoma, head and neck, liver or kidney cancer. The rearrangement combines TRBV5-5 with TRBJ1-5; TRBD1 could be the D gene, as 5 bases match. DNA sequence: TGTGCCAGCAGCTTGGCCAGAACGGCAGGGAATCAGCCCCAGCATTTT. Its protein reads: CASSLARTAGNQPQHF.